The entry that follows covers one TCR beta chain sequence. These data are taken from a study of blood T cell repertoires in COVID-19. The CDR3 is made up of 13 amino acids. V shed 7 bases and J 8 bases; nucleotides not matched to a gene: 7. In germline, CDR1 is LNHDA, CDR2 SQIVND (reference sequence). Study processing details: For nucleated cells, counts were estimated from reference gene primer amplification. Sequenced by immunoSEQ multiplex PCR; TCRdb stores in-frame clones only, minus some. The V and J calls and clone size are taken from that table; D and trimming were inferred from the DNA. The profile covers 150,000 to 200,000 clones, with more than 85% appearing a single time and 0.95% to 1.5% taken by the ten largest.

The V gene is TRBV19, the J gene TRBJ2-1, with TRBD2 matching 8 bases. What was sequenced was PBMCs or T cells enriched from blood (not recorded which). The TCR was taken from a human donor with acute COVID-19. The donor label of this sample is uncertain. The CDR3 loop is CASKSGGRHEQFF. The CDR3 nucleotides are TGTGCCAGTAAGAGCGGGGGCCGGCATGAGCAGTTCTTC.